The 25 T cell receptor beta chains below come from one sample, sequenced in a study of human T cells and chemical hapten exposure. Time point of the sample: healthy volunteer bleed at 2 weeks. The total RNA was obtained from whole blood that was not fractionated. TCRdb re-analysed the RACE reads in MiXCR, keeping a single row per CDR3 protein. The sample records tens of thousands of distinct CDR3 sequences, 3.5% to 4.5% being singletons. Sequencing was carried out using whole blood. The receptors come from a female donor in good health. Some clones in this sample may be carry-over from other donors' samples.

This clonotype has a count of ten or more. V usage is TRBV19 and J usage is TRBJ1-1, with a tentative D call TRBD1 (5 bases). With 6 bases removed from V and 4 bases from J, the gap between germline ends came to 18 bases. Germline CDR1 is LNHDA and CDR2 is SQIVND (reference sequence). CDR3 length: 15 residues. In nucleotides, the CDR3 is TGTGCCAGTAGCACGGGAAGGGATGGGGGCACTGAAGCTTTCTTT. Amino acid sequence: CASSTGRDGGTEAFF.

V usage is TRBV6-1 and J usage is TRBJ1-5; 9 bases agree with TRBD1. Per germline, CDR1 MNHNS and CDR2 SASEGT. There are 16 residues in the CDR3. V gave up 7 bases and J gave up 4 bases; unmatched junction bases: 11. The CDR3 sequence: CASNPGQGLGNQPQHF. In nucleotides, the CDR3 is TGTGCCAGCAATCCGGGACAGGGACTGGGTAATCAGCCCCAGCATTTT.

This clonotype was counted ten times or more. The chain employs TRBV12-3 or TRBV12-4 and TRBJ1-2; the match to TRBD1 covers 7 bases. V was clipped by 6 bases and J by 5 bases; unmatched bases: 9. The CDR3 runs 14 residues. The CDR3 DNA reads TGTGCCAGCAGCCTCGACAGGGAGGTTTATGGCTACACCTTC. The encoded protein is CASSLDREVYGYTF.

This clonotype was observed many times. The chain is built from TRBV7-8 and TRBJ1-4, with D possibly matching TRBD1 (5 bases). The CDR3 length is 16 residues. Germline assignment: CDR1 SGHVS and CDR2 FQNEAQ. V lost 0 bases and J lost 7, with 15 bases in between. DNA of the CDR3: TGTGCCAGCAGCTTAGCGCCGGCAGGGAGGGGTGAAAAACTGTTTTTT. Its protein product is CASSLAPAGRGEKLFF.

In its sample, this clonotype was seen a few times. The J gene is TRBJ2-3, the V gene TRBV20-1; a possible D gene is TRBD2 (5 bases). Deletions cut 0 bases from V and 6 bases from J, with 10 bases between. In germline, CDR1 is DFQATT, CDR2 SNEGSKA (reference sequence). This CDR3 has 13 amino acids. This chain's CDR3 is CSARDPSRDTQYF. CDR3 sequence (DNA): TGCAGTGCTAGAGATCCTAGCCGCGATACGCAGTATTTT.

This clonotype was seen at least ten times. This rearrangement joins TRBV28 to TRBJ1-3; D possibly corresponds to TRBD1 (6 bases). The CDR3 runs 16 residues. Looked up from germline, CDR1 is MDHEN and CDR2 is SYDVKM. Trimming stripped 4 bases from V and 0 bases from J, with 13 bases between. CDR3 sequence reads: CASSSIQGSSGNTIYF. The CDR3 DNA follows: TGTGCCAGCAGTTCCATCCAGGGGAGCTCTGGAAACACCATATATTTT.

This clonotype has a count of ten or more. The chain has TRBV7-2 and TRBJ1-6; D is ambiguous. V was pared by 1 base and J by 8 bases, with 9 bases between. Germline loops: CDR1 SGHTA, CDR2 FQGNSA. This CDR3 comprises 14 residues. Here the CDR3 reads CASSLGQAYSPLHF. The CDR3 DNA follows: TGTGCCAGCAGCTTAGGGCAGGCATATTCACCCCTCCACTTT.

This clonotype has ten or more counts. The V and J genes are TRBV5-1 and TRBJ2-1; D ambiguous. The CDR3 consists of 16 residues. Trimming shortened V by 1 base and J by 7 bases, and 18 bases separated the two germline ends. Germline V gene sequence: CDR1 SGHRS, CDR2 YFSETQ. In nucleotides, the CDR3 is TGCGCCAGCAGCTTGTTGATTGGTCCCCTTGGGAATGAGCAGTTCTTC. This encodes CASSLLIGPLGNEQFF.

This clonotype was seen more than once but under ten times. Written as DNA, the CDR3 is TGCAGCGTTGGCCGCGGGGTTCCCTATGGCTACACCTTC. This codes for CSVGRGVPYGYTF. The chain links TRBV29-1 to TRBJ1-2; D not resolved. V was clipped by 4 bases and J by 4 bases, with 13 bases between them. CDR3 length: 13 residues. Germline V gene data show CDR1 as SQVTM and CDR2 as ANQGSEA.

This clonotype was seen many times. This chain connects TRBV5-1 to TRBJ2-1, with 7 bases identical to TRBD2. V dropped 4 bases and J dropped 2; count of bases not matched to a gene: 12. Looked up from germline, CDR1 is SGHRS and CDR2 is YFSETQ. CDR3 length: 17 amino acids. The CDR3 here is CASSPGLAVIPYNEQFF. Written as DNA, the CDR3 is TGCGCCAGCAGCCCCGGTCTAGCGGTAATTCCCTACAATGAGCAGTTCTTC.

This clonotype was seen at least ten times. The chain links TRBV3-1 to TRBJ1-1, with no clear D. Trimming stripped 0 bases from V and 7 bases from J, with 9 bases between. Germline CDR1 reads LGHDT; CDR2 reads YNNKEL (reference sequence). The length of the CDR3 is 13 residues. CDR3 coding DNA: TGTGCCAGCAGCCAAGAAATAGCAGGTGAAGCTTTCTTT. Protein product: CASSQEIAGEAFF.

The sample holds many counts of this clonotype. In nucleotides, the CDR3 is TGCGCCAGCACCTCAATCACAGGGGATAATTCACCCCTCCACTTT. Its translation is CASTSITGDNSPLHF. This chain uses TRBV5-1 with TRBJ1-6, with 7 bases aligning to TRBD1. Germline loops: CDR1 SGHRS, CDR2 YFSETQ. The CDR3 is made up of 15 amino acids. The J segment lost 5 bases and the V segment lost 6 bases, leaving 8 bases of the junction unmatched.

This clonotype was detected many times. V and J are TRBV29-1 and TRBJ1-2; 9 bases align to TRBD1. Germline assignment: CDR1 SQVTM and CDR2 ANQGSEA. The length of the CDR3 is 13 residues. V lost 5 bases and J lost 4; bases outside the gene matches: 5. The CDR3 protein is CSVIQGASYGYTF. DNA of the CDR3: TGCAGCGTTATACAGGGGGCTAGCTATGGCTACACCTTC. Supplemented by reference TRBV29-1 and TRBJ1-2, the full variable domain reads SAVISQKPSRDICQRGTSLTIQCQVDSQVTMMFWYRQQPGQSLTLIATANQGSEATYESGFVIDKFPISRPNLTFSTLTVSNMSPEDSSIYLCSVIQGASYGYTFGSGTRLTVV.

The sample holds many counts of this clonotype. The chain links TRBV6-6 to TRBJ1-1; D uncertain. This CDR3 comprises 11 residues. CDR1 is MNHNY, CDR2 SVGAGI, per germline (reference sequence). With 7 bases removed from V and 4 bases from J, the gap between germline ends came to 7 bases. Here the CDR3 DNA reads TGTGCCAGCAATGTTCTCACTGAAGCTTTCTTT. The encoded protein is CASNVLTEAFF.

This clonotype was seen repeatedly, ten times or more. The rearrangement uses TRBV7-8 and TRBJ1-1; the D gene is possibly TRBD1 (6 bases). The V and J ends lost 1 base and 5 bases respectively, with 14 bases between them. CDR1 and CDR2 from the germline V gene are SGHVS and FQNEAQ. This CDR3 contains 15 residues. The CDR3 sequence is CASSLGSTGATEAFF. CDR3 bases: TGTGCCAGCAGCTTAGGGTCAACGGGGGCGACTGAAGCTTTCTTT.

In its sample, this clonotype was seen many times. The CDR3 loop is CASSLVGGGLDEQFF. For the CDR3, the DNA is TGTGCCAGCAGCTTGGTGGGCGGGGGGTTGGATGAGCAGTTCTTC. The chain recombines TRBV5-5 with TRBJ2-1, with 8 bases that match TRBD2. With 0 bases clipped from V and 8 bases from J, the junction kept 7 bases outside the gene matches. Looked up from germline, CDR1 is SGHKS and CDR2 is YYEKEE (reference sequence). The length of the CDR3 is 15 residues.

The chain uses TRBV6-1 and TRBJ2-7; D is possibly TRBD2 (5 bases). V lost 4 bases to trimming and J lost 5 bases, with 9 bases between them. This CDR3 is 12 amino acids long. Per germline, CDR1 MNHNS and CDR2 SASEGT. The CDR3 region has the DNA TGTGCCAGCAGTGTCGGGGTCCACGAGCAGTACTTC. It encodes CASSVGVHEQYF.

Ten or more counts support this clonotype. The junction departs from the called germline gene at one end, perhaps through a read error. The DNA of the CDR3 is TGTGCTAGCAGCTTAGCGGGGGGGCCTCGGAGTGAGCAGTTCTTC. Its protein is CASSLAGGPRSEQFF. The rearrangement joins TRBV7-7 to TRBJ2-1, with 11 bases lining up with TRBD2. The germline CDR1 and CDR2 sequences are SSHAT and FNYEAQ (reference sequence). The CDR3 loop spans 15 amino acids.

In its sample, this clonotype was seen many times. The chain recombines TRBV20-1 with TRBJ2-1, with 9 bases lining up with TRBD1. Looked up from germline, CDR1 is DFQATT and CDR2 is SNEGSKA (reference sequence). J was trimmed by 5 bases and V by 0 bases; bases with no gene match: 14. CDR3 size: 18 residues. CDR3 region: CSARDPFTKRDRDNEQFF. As DNA, the CDR3 is TGCAGTGCTAGAGATCCCTTCACAAAACGGGACAGGGACAATGAGCAGTTCTTC.

The sample holds many counts of this clonotype. V gene TRBV6-6 combines with J gene TRBJ2-7, with a weak D call TRBD2 (5 bases). Germline V gene data show CDR1 as MNHNY and CDR2 as SVGAGI (reference sequence). This CDR3 contains 14 residues. V was shortened by 1 base and J by 7 bases, with 14 bases between the two germline ends. In nucleotides, the CDR3 is TGTGCCAGCAGTTACTATGGACCTACGGGGGAGCAGTACTTC. Amino acids: CASSYYGPTGEQYF.

The chain recombines TRBV6-5 with TRBJ2-6, with D perhaps given as TRBD1 or TRBD2 (5 bases each). CDR1 is MNHEY and CDR2 is SVGAGI in the germline V gene. Deletions cut 2 bases from V and 1 base from J, with 9 bases between. The CDR3 sequence is 16 residues long. In DNA, the CDR3 is TGTGCCAGCAGTTACACCGAGGGGTCTGGGGCCAACGTCCTGACTTTC. Protein product: CASSYTEGSGANVLTF.

This chain links TRBV27 with TRBJ1-2; possible D gene TRBD1, 6 bases. Looked up from germline, CDR1 is MNHEY and CDR2 is SMNVEV (reference sequence). The CDR3 sequence is 14 residues long. V was pared by 2 bases and J by 0 bases, with 7 bases between. This CDR3 is CASSLPGANYGYTF. In DNA form, the CDR3 reads TGTGCCAGCAGTTTACCAGGGGCTAACTATGGCTACACCTTC.

This clonotype was counted at least ten times. The chain recombines TRBV7-9 with TRBJ1-1; D uncertain. Germline V gives CDR1 SEHNR, CDR2 FQNEAQ (reference sequence). V lost 4 bases and J 5 bases, leaving 11 bases between the germline ends. CDR3 length: 13 amino acids. This CDR3 reads CASSSNRGTEAFF. The CDR3 region has the DNA TGTGCCAGCAGCTCCAACAGAGGGACTGAAGCTTTCTTT.

Ten or more counts support this clonotype. This chain's CDR3 is CASSYSIRQGHGNQPQHF. The CDR3 region has the DNA TGTGCCAGCAGTTACTCGATACGCCAGGGGCACGGCAATCAGCCCCAGCATTTT. The J gene is TRBJ1-5, the V gene TRBV6-2 or TRBV6-3; TRBD1 might be the D (6 bases). Per the germline V gene, CDR1 is MNHEY and CDR2 is SVGEGT. There are 18 residues in the CDR3. V was trimmed by 0 bases and J by 2 bases, leaving 17 bases between them.

This clonotype has at least ten counts. The rearrangement uses TRBV6-1 and TRBJ1-1, with D uncertain. The CDR3 is 16 residues long. CDR1 MNHNS and CDR2 SASEGT come from the germline V gene. V lost 8 bases and J 1 base, leaving 20 bases between the germline ends. CDR3: CASVPWRVLRNTEAFF. The CDR3 DNA reads TGTGCCAGCGTTCCTTGGAGGGTACTCAGGAACACTGAAGCTTTCTTT.